The 27 T cell receptor beta chains given below trace back to one sample, sequenced in a study of cytomegalovirus exposure and HLA in healthy donors. The PCR used 60 Vbeta and 13 Jbeta primers. TCRdb's copy holds only in-frame clones and misses some; the assay was immunoSEQ multiplex PCR. The table includes around 64,000 clones, 60% to 80% detected once. Source material: PBMCs. These receptors were obtained from a woman aged 25 to 39 in good health and CMV-seropositive.

In this sample, this clone turned up a few times. The chain has TRBV5-4 and TRBJ2-1, with 8 nucleotides matching TRBD2. With 4 bases clipped from V and 4 bases from J, the junction kept 10 bases outside the gene matches. CDR1 and CDR2 from the germline V gene are SGHNT and YYREEE (reference sequence). The CDR3 spans 16 residues. The chain's CDR3 is CASSPQRELAYNEQFF. In nucleotides, the CDR3 is TGTGCCAGCAGCCCGCAGCGGGAGCTAGCGTACAATGAGCAGTTCTTC.

This chain links TRBV4-1 with TRBJ2-7; TRBD2 aligns across 8 bases. This CDR3 is 15 amino acids long. Unmatched junction bases numbered 5, after V lost 0 bases and J lost 4 bases. Germline-derived CDR1 and CDR2 are MGHRA and YSYEKL. The CDR3 sequence is CASSQDTGGQYEQYF. In DNA, the CDR3 is TGCGCCAGCAGCCAAGATACGGGAGGGCAATACGAGCAGTACTTC.

V usage is TRBV10-3 and J usage is TRBJ1-1; 7 bases fit TRBD1. With 6 bases clipped from V and 1 base from J, the junction kept 8 bases outside the gene matches. Germline-derived CDR1 and CDR2 are ENHRY and SYGVKD. This CDR3 contains 15 residues. Written as DNA, the CDR3 is TGTGCCATCAGGGGAAAAGGGGGCCGGAACACTGAAGCTTTCTTT. This gives the protein CAIRGKGGRNTEAFF.

The chain combines TRBV29-1 with TRBJ2-5; 8 bases line up with TRBD1. Germline-derived CDR1 and CDR2 are SQVTM and ANQGSEA. Trimming removed 6 bases from V and 7 bases from J; junction bases left unmatched: 7. This CDR3 contains 12 residues. The CDR3 nucleotides are TGCAGCGTGAAACAGGGGGATGGGACCCAGTACTTC. Protein product: CSVKQGDGTQYF.

In this sample, this clone turned up a few times. CDR3 in DNA: TGTGCCAGCAGCTTTCTACAGGGGCCAAACAATGAGCAGTTCTTC. It yields the protein CASSFLQGPNNEQFF. The rearrangement links TRBV5-4 to TRBJ2-1; 7 bases agree with TRBD1. The germline V gene has CDR1 SGHNT and CDR2 YYREEE (reference sequence). The J segment lost 5 bases and the V segment lost 2 bases, leaving 7 bases of the junction unmatched. The CDR3 is made up of 15 amino acids. Full variable domain (outside the CDR3, taken from reference TRBV5-4 and TRBJ2-1): ETGVTQSPTHLIKTRGQQVTLRCSSQSGHNTVSWYQQALGQGPQFIFQYYREEENGRGNFPPRFSGLQFPNYSSELNVNALELDDSALYLCASSFLQGPNNEQFFGPGTRLTVL.

This clone appeared a single time. The V call is TRBV25-1, the J call TRBJ1-1, with a possible D match to TRBD1 (5 bases). Trimming shortened V by 0 bases and J by 4 bases, and 9 bases separated the two germline ends. CDR1 and CDR2 (germline): MGHDK, SYGVNS. The CDR3 is 14 amino acids. CDR3 nucleotide sequence: TGTGCCAGCAGTGAATACACAGGTACCACTGAAGCTTTCTTT. Protein: CASSEYTGTTEAFF.

V is TRBV4-2 and J is TRBJ1-1; D is perhaps TRBD1 (5 bases). This CDR3 region has 15 residues. Trimming pared 3 bases from V and 0 bases from J, leaving 11 bases between. CDR1 LGHNA and CDR2 YNFKEQ come from the germline V gene. CDR3 in DNA: TGTGCCAGCAGCCATAACGGGGGAATGAACACTGAAGCTTTCTTT. Translating gives CASSHNGGMNTEAFF.

The gene calls are TRBV4-1 and TRBJ1-2, with 7 bases that match TRBD1. This CDR3 is 15 amino acids long. Germline loops: CDR1 MGHRA, CDR2 YSYEKL. With V trimmed by 3 bases and J by 8 bases, 12 bases remained unmatched. The CDR3 here is CASSQGQIAGMGYTF. The CDR3 coding sequence is TGCGCCAGCAGCCAGGGACAGATTGCGGGGATGGGCTACACCTTC.

This clone was found a few times. The chain uses TRBV5-6 and TRBJ1-1, with a tentative D call TRBD1 (6 bases). The V gene lost 2 bases and the J gene lost 8 bases, with 10 bases spanning the gap. Germline V gives CDR1 SGHDT, CDR2 YYEEEE. CDR3 length: 12 residues. The CDR3 DNA sequence: TGTGCCAGCAGCTTACGGGACAAGGAAGCTTTCTTT. Translation: CASSLRDKEAFF.

The J gene is TRBJ2-7, the V gene TRBV27, with 13 bases identical to TRBD2. The trim removed 4 bases at V and 3 bases at J, leaving 24 bases unmatched. Germline V gene lookup returns CDR1 MNHEY and CDR2 SMNVEV (reference sequence). The CDR3 covers 22 residues. This chain's CDR3 is CASSSLRDTRLGLAGAHYEQYF. The DNA for the CDR3 is TGTGCCAGCAGTTCGTTACGGGACACAAGGTTAGGACTAGCGGGAGCCCACTACGAGCAGTACTTC.

The chain recombines TRBV9 with TRBJ2-1, with 7 bases aligning to TRBD2. The CDR3 contains 17 residues. Germline V CDR1 and CDR2: SGDLS, YYNGEE. J was trimmed by 0 bases and V by 0 bases; bases with no gene match: 6. CDR3 coding DNA: TGTGCCAGCAGCGTAGTGCGGGAGTACAGCTCCTACAATGAGCAGTTCTTC. Its protein product is CASSVVREYSSYNEQFF. Full variable domain (remainder filled in from reference TRBV9 and TRBJ2-1): DSGVTQTPKHLITATGQRVTLRCSPRSGDLSVYWYQQSLDQGLQFLIQYYNGEERAKGNILERFSAQQFPDLHSELNLSSLELGDSALYFCASSVVREYSSYNEQFFGPGTRLTVL.

The gene calls are TRBV19 and TRBJ2-3, with TRBD2 as a possible D gene (5 bases). The CDR3 loop spans 13 amino acids. Germline lookup yields CDR1 LNHDA and CDR2 SQIVND (reference sequence). The V gene lost 6 bases and the J gene lost 1 base, with 8 bases spanning the gap. Here the CDR3 reads CASRPRGTDTQYF. CDR3 nucleotides: TGTGCCAGTAGACCGAGGGGCACAGATACGCAGTATTTT.

The chain couples TRBV7-3 to TRBJ2-3, with 9 bases matching TRBD2. CDR3 size: 15 residues. The V gene's germline CDR1 is SGHTA and CDR2 FQGTGA. J was trimmed by 3 bases and V by 2 bases; bases with no gene match: 3. CDR3 amino acids: CASSLAGGRTDTQYF. CDR3 coding DNA: TGTGCCAGCAGCTTAGCGGGAGGGAGGACAGATACGCAGTATTTT.

This chain joins TRBV20-1 and TRBJ1-2; a weak D match, TRBD1 (6 bases). The CDR3 loop spans 11 amino acids. Trimming left V 8 bases short and J 6 bases short, with 13 bases between. Germline-derived CDR1 and CDR2 are DFQATT and SNEGSKA (reference sequence). The CDR3: CSMGQRHGYTF. The CDR3 coding sequence is TGCAGTATGGGACAACGGCATGGCTACACCTTC.

The genes are TRBV28 and TRBJ2-7, with 7 bases fitting TRBD2. This CDR3 is 13 amino acids long. CDR1 and CDR2 from the germline V gene are MDHEN and SYDVKM. With V trimmed by 8 bases and J by 3 bases, 7 bases remained unmatched. In DNA, the CDR3 is TGTGCCAGCGCACCGGGCGGGGGCTACGAGCAGTACTTC. Encoded protein: CASAPGGGYEQYF.

The V and J genes are TRBV6-5 and TRBJ2-7; 7 bases are shared with TRBD1. CDR1 is MNHEY and CDR2 is SVGAGI in the germline V gene. J lost 8 bases, V lost 2 bases, and 6 bases had no gene match. CDR3 size: 13 residues. CDR3 amino acids: CASSYGRDSQQYF. CDR3 DNA sequence: TGTGCCAGCAGTTACGGTCGGGACAGCCAGCAGTACTTC.

A single count supports this clone. This rearrangement joins TRBV5-1 to TRBJ2-7; possible D gene TRBD1, 5 bases. CDR3 length: 14 residues. Trimming cost V 0 bases and J 4 bases, with 11 bases left between them. Germline V gene sequence: CDR1 SGHRS, CDR2 YFSETQ. CDR3 bases: TGCGCCAGCAGCTTGGCCATTTCAGGGTACGAGCAGTACTTC. Its protein is CASSLAISGYEQYF. Looking up the rest from reference TRBV5-1 and TRBJ2-7 gives the full variable domain: KAGVTQTPRYLIKTRGQQVTLSCSPISGHRSVSWYQQTPGQGLQFLFEYFSETQRNKGNFPGRFSGRQFSNSRSEMNVSTLELGDSALYLCASSLAISGYEQYFGPGTRLTVT.

V and J are TRBV28 and TRBJ2-3; 9 positions match TRBD2. V was pared by 4 bases and J by 6 bases, with 8 bases of the junction left unmatched. Germline V gives CDR1 MDHEN, CDR2 SYDVKM. CDR3 length equals 15 residues. The CDR3 protein is CASSSSGIGFDTQYF. In DNA form, the CDR3 reads TGTGCCAGCAGTTCTAGCGGGATTGGGTTTGATACGCAGTATTTT.

This clone was counted a single time. The rearrangement links TRBV9 to TRBJ2-3; D is possibly TRBD1 (6 bases). The length of the CDR3 is 15 residues. V was shortened by 4 bases and J by 8 bases, with 20 bases between the two germline ends. Looked up from germline, CDR1 is SGDLS and CDR2 is YYNGEE. CDR3 nucleotide sequence: TGTGCCAGCAGCCCAGGGGACCATCGCCGTGGTACGCAGTATTTT. The encoded protein is CASSPGDHRRGTQYF.

The V and J genes are TRBV29-1 and TRBJ2-1; D remains unclear. In germline, CDR1 is SQVTM, CDR2 ANQGSEA. CDR3 length: 12 residues. V dropped 2 bases and J dropped 7 bases, with 9 bases sitting between them. The CDR3 is CSVEPRQNEQFF. The CDR3 nucleotides read TGCAGCGTTGAACCACGACAAAATGAGCAGTTCTTC.

About this clone: At one boundary the junction diverges from the germline segment, which might be a read error. The chain combines TRBV7-7 with TRBJ2-7; 7 bases are shared with TRBD1. Germline CDR1 SSHAT, CDR2 FNYEAQ (reference sequence). This CDR3 spans 17 amino acids. CDR3 sequence: CASSAGTDRPRPHEQYF. The CDR3 DNA is TGTGCTAGCAGCGCCGGGACAGACAGACCACGTCCGCACGAGCAGTACTTC.

V usage is TRBV30 and J usage is TRBJ1-4; D is perhaps TRBD1 (6 bases). Per the germline V gene, CDR1 is GTSNPN and CDR2 is SVGIG (reference sequence). CDR3 length: 16 amino acids. Trimming took off 3 bases at V and 7 bases at J, with 21 bases between the two ends. The CDR3 reads CAWRSLRATGREKLFF. DNA for the CDR3: TGTGCCTGGAGGAGCCTGAGAGCGACAGGTCGTGAAAAACTGTTTTTT.

The chain combines TRBV4-2 with TRBJ2-1; 8 bases are a match to TRBD2. The germline CDR1 and CDR2 sequences are LGHNA and YNFKEQ. CDR3 length: 17 amino acids. The V gene end was trimmed by 2 bases and the J gene end by 1 base; junction bases not matched to a gene: 7. CDR3 sequence: CASSQSKSGGSYNEQFF. The CDR3 nucleotides are TGTGCCAGCAGCCAAAGTAAATCGGGAGGGTCCTACAATGAGCAGTTCTTC.

The chain recombines TRBV30 with TRBJ2-2, with 7 bases identical to TRBD2. Germline values: CDR1 GTSNPN, CDR2 SVGIG (reference sequence). Trimming cost V 6 bases and J 1 base; bases outside gene matches: 5. This CDR3 is 14 amino acids long. The CDR3 DNA follows: TGTGCCTGCGGACTAGAAAGGAACACCGGGGAGCTGTTTTTT. Its protein product is CACGLERNTGELFF.

The chain employs TRBV18 and TRBJ2-1; D possibly corresponds to TRBD2 (6 bases). CDR3 length: 16 amino acids. The ends were cut back, 6 bases at V and 0 bases at J, with 15 bases in the middle. Per germline, CDR1 KGHSH and CDR2 LQKENI. The CDR3 loop reads CASSHSGPGSYNEQFF. Here the CDR3 DNA reads TGTGCCAGCTCTCATAGCGGCCCTGGCTCCTACAATGAGCAGTTCTTC. Full variable domain (rest looked up from reference TRBV18 and TRBJ2-1): NAGVMQNPRHLVRRRGQEARLRCSPMKGHSHVYWYRQLPEEGLKFMVYLQKENIIDESGMPKERFSAEFPKEGPSILRIQQVVRGDSAAYFCASSHSGPGSYNEQFFGPGTRLTVL.

The rearrangement uses TRBV5-4 and TRBJ2-3; D ambiguous. The CDR3 sequence is 11 residues long. Trimming stripped 3 bases from V and 5 bases from J, with 4 bases between. In germline, CDR1 is SGHNT, CDR2 YYREEE (reference sequence). Written as DNA, the CDR3 is TGTGCCAGCAGCTCGTTAGATACGCAGTATTTT. Its protein is CASSSLDTQYF.

In regard to this clone: Additional DNA sequences in this sample encode the identical CDR3. This chain links TRBV28 with TRBJ2-7; 7 bases agree with TRBD2. The CDR3 is 15 amino acids. Germline trimming cut 7 bases from V and 7 bases from J; bases unmatched to any gene: 16. Germline-derived CDR1 and CDR2 are MDHEN and SYDVKM. In nucleotides, the CDR3 is TGTGCCAGCACCTCATCCACGGCGGGAGCGAGGGAGCAGTACTTC. It translates to CASTSSTAGAREQYF.